This entry lists 15 T cell receptor beta chains sequenced from one sample in a study of shared clonotypes between healthy human individuals. The data were produced by immunoSEQ multiplex PCR, yet TCRdb's version contains in-frame clones alone and is incomplete. The data show roughly 1,500,000 clones, approximately 98.5% seen once. The sample consisted of naive CD4+ T cells sorted from blood. Subset of the sample: CD45RA+ positively selected. The receptor source for this set is a young man in good health.

The gene calls are TRBV10-2 and TRBJ2-2; maybe TRBD1 (7 bases). The germline CDR1 and CDR2 sequences are WSHSY and SAAADI. The CDR3 has 17 residues. Trimming stripped 6 bases from V and 1 base from J, with 18 bases between. The CDR3 nucleotides read TGCGCCAGCAGGACTAGTGAGGGGGCGGGGAACACCGGGGAGCTGTTTTTT. Its translation is CASRTSEGAGNTGELFF.

The V gene is TRBV5-1, the J gene TRBJ2-2; TRBD1 or TRBD2 may be the D gene (6 bases each). The CDR3 is 15 residues long. V lost 4 bases to trimming and J lost 1 base, with 11 bases between them. The germline V gene encodes CDR1 SGHRS and CDR2 YFSETQ. CDR3 amino acids: CASSRGEVNTGELFF. The CDR3 region has the DNA TGCGCCAGCAGCAGGGGGGAAGTGAACACCGGGGAGCTGTTTTTT.

This sequence joins TRBV6-7 and TRBJ2-5; TRBD2 matches 9 bases. TRBV6-7 is an open reading frame whose function is uncertain. This CDR3 comprises 16 residues. V was clipped by 2 bases and J by 4 bases; unmatched bases: 8. The CDR3 region is CASSYISGSGGETQYF. As DNA, the CDR3 is TGTGCCAGCAGTTACATTAGCGGGAGTGGGGGAGAGACCCAGTACTTC.

Here the CDR3 reads CASSLDSGLHAYEQYF. In DNA form, the CDR3 reads TGTGCCAGCAGCTTAGATTCGGGACTACACGCCTACGAGCAGTACTTC. The chain combines TRBV11-2 with TRBJ2-7; 7 nucleotides align to TRBD2. This CDR3 is built from 16 residues. J lost 2 bases, V lost 0 bases, and 7 bases had no gene match. Germline CDR1 and CDR2: SGHAT and FQNNGV.

In this sample, this clone turned up once. V and J are TRBV9 and TRBJ1-2; no clear D. The CDR3 is made up of 13 amino acids. Germline V gene data show CDR1 as SGDLS and CDR2 as YYNGEE. Trimming left V 4 bases short and J 5 bases short, with 12 bases between. DNA of the CDR3: TGTGCCAGCAGCCTAGGTGGGAGGTATGGCTACACCTTC. Amino acids: CASSLGGRYGYTF.

Notes on this clone: This sample also contains other DNA sequences that code for the same CDR3. The chain joins TRBV4-3 to TRBJ1-5, with D hard to call. The CDR3 is 13 residues long. The germline V gene encodes CDR1 LGHNA and CDR2 YSLEER. The V end lost 1 base, the J end lost 4 bases, and 5 bases lay between the germline ends. The CDR3 coding sequence is TGCGCCAGCAGCCAAGCAGGTAATCAGCCCCAGCATTTT. Amino acids: CASSQAGNQPQHF.

The gene calls are TRBV21-1 and TRBJ2-1; TRBD2, the table's D call, lacks a check against the DNA. TRBV21-1 is shown as a pseudogene. The CDR3 has 18 amino acids. CDR3 nucleotide sequence: TGTGCCAGCAGCAAATACAGGTCGGGACTAGCAGCAAGGTGTGAGCAGTTCTTC. Its translation: CASSKYRSGLAARCEQFF.

A word on this clone: The sample contains more than one DNA sequence encoding this CDR3. The genes are TRBV19 and TRBJ2-7; D gene ambiguous. The CDR3 contains 12 residues. The germline CDR1 and CDR2 sequences are LNHDA and SQIVND (reference sequence). Trimming pared 4 bases from V and 4 bases from J, leaving 8 bases between. The CDR3 spells CASSTDGYEQYF. The CDR3 DNA reads as TGTGCCAGTAGTACCGACGGATACGAGCAGTACTTC.

The chain joins TRBV30 to TRBJ1-5; D is unclear. V lost 0 bases to trimming and J lost 6 bases, with 12 bases between them. Per germline, CDR1 GTSNPN and CDR2 SVGIG (reference sequence). The CDR3 has 14 residues. CDR3: CAWSVRGGGQPQHF. The CDR3 bases are TGTGCCTGGAGTGTACGGGGTGGTGGTCAGCCCCAGCATTTT.

V usage is TRBV7-9 and J usage is TRBJ2-1, with TRBD2 identical over 7 bases. Looked up from germline, CDR1 is SEHNR and CDR2 is FQNEAQ (reference sequence). The CDR3 is 14 amino acids. V lost 5 bases and J lost 4; bases outside the gene matches: 5. CDR3 in amino acids: CASSPTLAYNEQFF. The CDR3 DNA follows: TGTGCCAGCAGCCCGACACTAGCGTACAATGAGCAGTTCTTC.

The gene calls are TRBV18 and TRBJ2-1, with 7 bases that match TRBD1. V lost 3 bases and J lost 12; bases outside the gene matches: 11. Germline loops: CDR1 KGHSH, CDR2 LQKENI. The CDR3 runs to 14 residues. CDR3 sequence (DNA): TGTGCCAGCTCACCGCTCCCGGGACAGCAGGGGCAGTTCTTC. Its translation is CASSPLPGQQGQFF.

The V call is TRBV5-1, the J call TRBJ1-1; 9 positions match TRBD1. Germline values: CDR1 SGHRS, CDR2 YFSETQ. The J segment lost 0 bases and the V segment lost 4 bases, leaving 7 bases of the junction unmatched. The CDR3 contains 16 residues. The CDR3 region has the DNA TGCGCCAGCAGCCGGACAGGGGACGCAGTGAACACTGAAGCTTTCTTT. This codes for CASSRTGDAVNTEAFF.

This chain uses TRBV7-9 with TRBJ1-4; a weak D match, TRBD1 (5 bases). V shed 1 base and J shed 8 bases, with 14 bases lying between them. The CDR3 is 15 amino acids. Germline CDR1 and CDR2: SEHNR and FQNEAQ (reference sequence). The CDR3 DNA reads as TGTGCCAGCAGCTTAGTTGGGGGTATGACGGAAAAACTGTTTTTT. Amino acids: CASSLVGGMTEKLFF.

J is TRBJ2-5 and V is TRBV2, with 8 positions matching TRBD2. The V gene end was trimmed by 3 bases and the J gene end by 3 bases; junction bases not matched to a gene: 6. The CDR3 contains 15 residues. CDR1 and CDR2 (germline): SNHLY, FYNNEI. This chain's CDR3 is CASSDAGLVEETQYF. The CDR3 region has the DNA TGTGCCAGCAGTGACGCGGGACTAGTCGAAGAGACCCAGTACTTC.

The genes are TRBV7-8 and TRBJ1-2; TRBD1 might be the D (5 bases). The V and J ends lost 1 base and 0 bases respectively, with 15 bases between them. This CDR3 spans 17 amino acids. Germline values: CDR1 SGHVS, CDR2 FQNEAQ. The CDR3 sequence: CASSLVGPRDANYGYTF. The CDR3 DNA sequence: TGTGCCAGCAGCTTAGTGGGCCCCCGGGACGCTAACTATGGCTACACCTTC.